This T cell receptor (beta chain) derives from a study of CD8 T cells in ankylosing spondylitis. The study's findings and limits: Ankylosing spondylitis blood appeared to be characterized by a TCR beta motif of fewer than ten highly homologous variants. A CD8+ phenotype characterized the disease-linked clones, which were relatively rare in peripheral blood.

TCRdb itself ran the 5' RACE reads through MiXCR, one entry per CDR3 protein. Of about 220,000 distinct CDR3 sequences listed, 7.3% were seen once; the top ten hold over 12%. Regarding this clonotype: Antigen: not known.

Germline V CDR1 and CDR2: SGHKS, YYEKEE (reference sequence). The CDR3 extends over 15 amino acids. The J segment lost 6 bases and the V segment lost 4 bases, leaving 4 bases of the junction unmatched. The clonotype was recovered from a male donor with ankylosing spondylitis. Input material: blood, either unsorted or a sorted T cell fraction (not recorded which). The rearrangement links TRBV5-5 to TRBJ2-2, with 12 bases matching TRBD1. The CDR3 coding sequence is TGTGCCAGCAGCATCGGGACAGGGGGCGCCGGGGAGCTGTTTTTT. This gives the protein CASSIGTGGAGELFF.